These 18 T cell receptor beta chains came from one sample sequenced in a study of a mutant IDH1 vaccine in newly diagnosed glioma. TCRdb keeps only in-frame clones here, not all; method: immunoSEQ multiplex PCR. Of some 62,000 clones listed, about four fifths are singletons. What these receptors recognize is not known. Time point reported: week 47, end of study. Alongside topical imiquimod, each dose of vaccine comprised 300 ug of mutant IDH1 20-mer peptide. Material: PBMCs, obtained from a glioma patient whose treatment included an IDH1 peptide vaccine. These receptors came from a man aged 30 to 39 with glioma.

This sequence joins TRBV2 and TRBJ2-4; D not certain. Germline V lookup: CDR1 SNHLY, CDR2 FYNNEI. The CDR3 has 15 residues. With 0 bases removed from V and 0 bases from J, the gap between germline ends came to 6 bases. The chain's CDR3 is CASSEAEVAKNIQYF. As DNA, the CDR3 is TGTGCCAGCAGTGAAGCCGAGGTAGCCAAAAACATTCAGTACTTC.

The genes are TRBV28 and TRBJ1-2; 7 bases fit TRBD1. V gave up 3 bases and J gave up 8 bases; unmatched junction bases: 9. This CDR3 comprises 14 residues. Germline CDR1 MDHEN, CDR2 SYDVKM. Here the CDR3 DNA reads TGTGCCAGCAGTTTGGCCCAGCAGGGGGGAGGCTACACCTTC. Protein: CASSLAQQGGGYTF.

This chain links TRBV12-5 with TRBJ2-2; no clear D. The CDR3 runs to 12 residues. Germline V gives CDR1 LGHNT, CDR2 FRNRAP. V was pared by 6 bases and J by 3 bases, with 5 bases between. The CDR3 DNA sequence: TGTGCTAGTGGCAAATACACCGGGGAGCTGTTTTTT. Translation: CASGKYTGELFF.

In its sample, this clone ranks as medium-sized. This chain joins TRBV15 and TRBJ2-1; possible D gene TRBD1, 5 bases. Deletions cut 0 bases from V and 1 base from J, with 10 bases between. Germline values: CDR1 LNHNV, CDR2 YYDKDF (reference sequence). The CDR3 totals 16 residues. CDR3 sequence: CATSRDSTGSYNEQFF. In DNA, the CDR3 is TGTGCCACCAGCAGAGATTCTACAGGATCCTACAATGAGCAGTTCTTC.

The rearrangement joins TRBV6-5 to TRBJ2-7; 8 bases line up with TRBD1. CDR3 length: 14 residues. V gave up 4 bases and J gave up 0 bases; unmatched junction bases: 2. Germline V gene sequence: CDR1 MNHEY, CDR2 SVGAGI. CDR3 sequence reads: CASSWDRSSYEQYF. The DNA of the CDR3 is TGTGCCAGCAGTTGGGACAGGAGCTCCTACGAGCAGTACTTC.

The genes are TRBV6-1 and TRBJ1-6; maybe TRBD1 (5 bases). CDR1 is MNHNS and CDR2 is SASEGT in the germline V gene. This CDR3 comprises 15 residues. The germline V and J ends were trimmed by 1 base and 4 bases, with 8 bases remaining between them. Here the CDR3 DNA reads TGTGCCAGCAGTGAAGAGGGACGGTATAATTCACCCCTCCACTTT. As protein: CASSEEGRYNSPLHF.

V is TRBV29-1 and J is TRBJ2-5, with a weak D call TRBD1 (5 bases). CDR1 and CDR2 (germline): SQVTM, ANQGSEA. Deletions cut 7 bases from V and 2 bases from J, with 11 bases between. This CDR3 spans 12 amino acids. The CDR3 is CSAFRVQETQYF. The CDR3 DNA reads TGCAGCGCCTTCAGGGTGCAAGAGACCCAGTACTTC.

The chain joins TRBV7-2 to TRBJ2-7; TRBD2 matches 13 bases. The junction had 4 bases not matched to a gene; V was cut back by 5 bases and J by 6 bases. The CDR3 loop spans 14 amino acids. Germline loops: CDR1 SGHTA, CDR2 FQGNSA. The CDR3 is CASSLTSGGREQYF. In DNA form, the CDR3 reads TGTGCCAGCAGCCTGACTAGCGGGGGGCGCGAGCAGTACTTC.

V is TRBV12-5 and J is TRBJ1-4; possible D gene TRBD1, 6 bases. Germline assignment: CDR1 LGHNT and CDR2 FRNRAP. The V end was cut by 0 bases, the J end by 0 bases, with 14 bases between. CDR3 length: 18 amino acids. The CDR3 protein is CASGLVLGRGATNEKLFF. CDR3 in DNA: TGTGCTAGTGGTTTGGTGCTTGGCAGGGGTGCAACTAATGAAAAACTGTTTTTT.

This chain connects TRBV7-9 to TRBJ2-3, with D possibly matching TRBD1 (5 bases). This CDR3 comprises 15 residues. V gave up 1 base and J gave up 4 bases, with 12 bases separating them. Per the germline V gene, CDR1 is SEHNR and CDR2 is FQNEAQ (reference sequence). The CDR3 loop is CASSLGAGLADTQYF. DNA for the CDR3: TGTGCCAGCAGCTTAGGCGCAGGGTTGGCAGATACGCAGTATTTT.

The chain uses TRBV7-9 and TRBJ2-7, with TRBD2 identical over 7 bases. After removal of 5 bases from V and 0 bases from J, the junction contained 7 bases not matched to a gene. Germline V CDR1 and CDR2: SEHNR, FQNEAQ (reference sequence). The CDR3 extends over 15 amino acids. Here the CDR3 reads CASSPLGGFSYEQYF. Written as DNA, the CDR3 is TGTGCCAGCAGCCCCCTGGGAGGGTTCTCCTACGAGCAGTACTTC.

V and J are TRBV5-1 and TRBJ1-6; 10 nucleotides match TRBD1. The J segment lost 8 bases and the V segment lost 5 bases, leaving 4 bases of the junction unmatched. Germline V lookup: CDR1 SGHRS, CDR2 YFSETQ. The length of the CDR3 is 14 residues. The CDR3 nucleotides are TGCGCCAGCAGATCGGACAGGGGGGATTCACCCCTCCACTTT. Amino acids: CASRSDRGDSPLHF.

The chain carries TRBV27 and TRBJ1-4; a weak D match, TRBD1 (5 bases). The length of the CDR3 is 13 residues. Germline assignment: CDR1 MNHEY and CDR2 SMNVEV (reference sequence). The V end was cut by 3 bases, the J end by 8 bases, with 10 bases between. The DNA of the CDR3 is TGTGCCAGCAGTTTGGGGGTCTGGGAAAAACTGTTTTTT. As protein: CASSLGVWEKLFF.

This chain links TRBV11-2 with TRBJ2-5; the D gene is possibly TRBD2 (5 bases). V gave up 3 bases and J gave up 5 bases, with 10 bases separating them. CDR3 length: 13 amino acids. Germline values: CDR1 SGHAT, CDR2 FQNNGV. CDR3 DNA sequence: TGTGCCAGCAGCTTCGGCGGGCTTGAGACCCAGTACTTC. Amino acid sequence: CASSFGGLETQYF.

For the CDR3, the DNA is TGCGCCAGCAGCTTCCAGGGCGAATCCTACGAGCAGTACTTC. Translating gives CASSFQGESYEQYF. The rearrangement links TRBV5-1 to TRBJ2-7, with a tentative D call TRBD1 (5 bases). The CDR3 is 14 residues long. Trimming removed 2 bases from V and 1 base from J, with 10 bases in between. The V gene's germline CDR1 is SGHRS and CDR2 YFSETQ.

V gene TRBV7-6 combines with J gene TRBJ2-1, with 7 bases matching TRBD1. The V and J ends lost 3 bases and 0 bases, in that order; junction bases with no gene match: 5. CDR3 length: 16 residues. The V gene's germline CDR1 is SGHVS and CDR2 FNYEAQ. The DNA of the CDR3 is TGTGCCAGCAGCTTGGGACAGATGAGCTCCTACAATGAGCAGTTCTTC. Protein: CASSLGQMSSYNEQFF.

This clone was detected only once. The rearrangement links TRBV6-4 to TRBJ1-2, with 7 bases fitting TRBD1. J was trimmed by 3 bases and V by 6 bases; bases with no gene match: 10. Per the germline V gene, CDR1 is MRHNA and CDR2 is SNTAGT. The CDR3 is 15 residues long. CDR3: CASSIFEGADYGYTF. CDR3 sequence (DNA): TGTGCCAGCAGCATCTTTGAGGGGGCTGACTATGGCTACACCTTC.

The CDR3 DNA is TGTGCCAGCAGCCAAGAGGCCAGGAGCTACACCTTC. The encoded protein is CASSQEARSYTF. This chain uses TRBV4-2 with TRBJ1-2; D call uncertain. V gave up 0 bases and J gave up 9 bases, with 8 bases separating them. In germline, CDR1 is LGHNA, CDR2 YNFKEQ. CDR3 length equals 12 residues.